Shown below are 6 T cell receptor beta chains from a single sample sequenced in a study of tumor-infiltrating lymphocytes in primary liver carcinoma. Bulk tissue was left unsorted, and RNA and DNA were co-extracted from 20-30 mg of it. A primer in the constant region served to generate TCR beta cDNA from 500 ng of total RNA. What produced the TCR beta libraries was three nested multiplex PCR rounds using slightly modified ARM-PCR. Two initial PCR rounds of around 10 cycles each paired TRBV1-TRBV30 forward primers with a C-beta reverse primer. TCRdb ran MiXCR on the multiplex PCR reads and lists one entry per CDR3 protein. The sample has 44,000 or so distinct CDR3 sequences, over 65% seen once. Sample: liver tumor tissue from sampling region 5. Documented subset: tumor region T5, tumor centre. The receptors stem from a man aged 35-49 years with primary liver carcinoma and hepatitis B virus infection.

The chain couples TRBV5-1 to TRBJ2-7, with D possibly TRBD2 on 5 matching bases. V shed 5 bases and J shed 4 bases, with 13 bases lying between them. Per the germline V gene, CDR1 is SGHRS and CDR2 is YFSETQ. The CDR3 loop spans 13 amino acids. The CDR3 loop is CASRHTRDYEQYF. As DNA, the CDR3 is TGCGCCAGCAGGCACACTAGGGATTACGAGCAGTACTTC.

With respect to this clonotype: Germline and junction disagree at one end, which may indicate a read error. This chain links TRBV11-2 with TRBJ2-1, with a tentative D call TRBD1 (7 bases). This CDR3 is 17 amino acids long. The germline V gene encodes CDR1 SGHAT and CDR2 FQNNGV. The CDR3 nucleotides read TGTGCCAGCAGCCTAGAGGTGGGAGTACAGGGGAGGAATGAGCAGTTCTTC. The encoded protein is CASSLEVGVQGRNEQFF.

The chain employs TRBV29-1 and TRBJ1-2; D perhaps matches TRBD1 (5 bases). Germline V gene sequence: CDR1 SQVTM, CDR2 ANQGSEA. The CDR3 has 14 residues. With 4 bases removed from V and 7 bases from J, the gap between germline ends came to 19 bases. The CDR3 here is CSVARAGIDAGYTF. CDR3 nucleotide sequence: TGCAGCGTTGCTCGGGCAGGGATTGATGCTGGCTACACCTTC.

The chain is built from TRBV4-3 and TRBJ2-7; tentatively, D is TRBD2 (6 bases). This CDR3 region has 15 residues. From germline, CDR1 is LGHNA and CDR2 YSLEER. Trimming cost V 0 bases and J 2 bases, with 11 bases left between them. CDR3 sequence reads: CASSQDRETPYEQYF. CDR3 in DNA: TGCGCCAGCAGCCAAGATCGGGAGACTCCCTACGAGCAGTACTTC.

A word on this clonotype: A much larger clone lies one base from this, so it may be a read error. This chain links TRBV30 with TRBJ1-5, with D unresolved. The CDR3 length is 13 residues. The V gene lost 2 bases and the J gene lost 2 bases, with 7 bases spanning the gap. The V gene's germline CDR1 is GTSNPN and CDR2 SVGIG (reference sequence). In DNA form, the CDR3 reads TGTGCCTGGAGTCCGGTCGGCAATCAGCCCCAGCATTTT. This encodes CAWSPVGNQPQHF.

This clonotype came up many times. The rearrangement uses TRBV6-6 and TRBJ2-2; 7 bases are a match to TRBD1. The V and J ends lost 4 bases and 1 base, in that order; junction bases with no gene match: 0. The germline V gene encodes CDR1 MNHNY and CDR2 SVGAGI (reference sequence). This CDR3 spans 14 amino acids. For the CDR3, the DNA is TGTGCCAGCAGTTGGGACAGGAACACCGGGGAGCTGTTTTTT. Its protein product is CASSWDRNTGELFF.